This passage covers 6 T cell receptor beta chains from one sample sequenced in a study of T cell responses to AZD1222 COVID-19 vaccine. Using immunoSEQ multiplex PCR, the repertoire was profiled, and TCRdb retains in-frame clones only, with some absent. This sample has around 100,000 clones, with 80% to 90% found just once. Sequencing was performed on peripheral blood, taken on day 0 of AZD1222 vaccination. The receptors were gathered from an adult in good health.

As DNA, the CDR3 is TGCGCCAGCAGCACGGATGGGACAGGCGCAGGAGGCTACACCTTC. This codes for CASSTDGTGAGGYTF. The chain employs TRBV5-1 and TRBJ1-2; TRBD1 aligns across 8 bases. CDR3 size: 15 residues. J gave up 8 bases and V 4 bases, and 13 bases lay outside the gene matches. Looked up from germline, CDR1 is SGHRS and CDR2 is YFSETQ.

This chain connects TRBV2 to TRBJ2-5; tentatively, D is TRBD1 or TRBD2 (5 bases each). The V end lost 5 bases, the J end lost 1 base, and 17 bases lay between the germline ends. Germline V gene lookup returns CDR1 SNHLY and CDR2 FYNNEI. This CDR3 has 16 amino acids. CDR3 region: CASSLPIGGSQETQYF. DNA for the CDR3: TGTGCCAGCAGTTTACCGATTGGGGGATCCCAAGAGACCCAGTACTTC. Full variable domain (rest looked up from reference TRBV2 and TRBJ2-5): EPEVTQTPSHQVTQMGQEVILRCVPISNHLYFYWYRQILGQKVEFLVSFYNNEISEKSEIFDDQFSVERPDGSNFTLKIRSTKLEDSAMYFCASSLPIGGSQETQYFGPGTRLLVL.

The chain combines TRBV27 with TRBJ2-3, with 8 bases aligning to TRBD1. The CDR3 has 14 amino acids. Trimming took 3 bases from V and 10 from J; bases not matched to a gene: 9. Germline loops: CDR1 MNHEY, CDR2 SMNVEV (reference sequence). The CDR3 region has the DNA TGTGCCAGCAGTTTTGGACAGGGTGGGAATGCGCAGTATTTT. It is translated as CASSFGQGGNAQYF.

The V call is TRBV5-1, the J call TRBJ2-1; no firm D call. This CDR3 spans 13 amino acids. Germline V gives CDR1 SGHRS, CDR2 YFSETQ. Trimming took 0 bases from V and 5 from J, leaving 6 bases between them. The CDR3 loop reads CASSLESDNEQFF. CDR3 sequence (DNA): TGCGCCAGCAGCTTGGAGTCTGACAATGAGCAGTTCTTC.

The chain employs TRBV6-2 or TRBV6-3 and TRBJ2-7; D is unresolved. V gave up 4 bases and J gave up 2 bases, with 12 bases separating them. The CDR3 loop spans 14 amino acids. Germline CDR1 and CDR2: MNHEY and SVGEGT. The CDR3 DNA reads TGTGCCAGCAGTTTACCAGTACCTCCCTACGAGCAGTACTTC. Translated, it gives CASSLPVPPYEQYF.

In its sample, this clone was seen once. The CDR3, as DNA: TGCGCCAGCAGCCAAGACCCCCTGGCAGGGGGGGACACCATATATTTT. It encodes CASSQDPLAGGDTIYF. V gene TRBV4-1 combines with J gene TRBJ1-3; 7 bases fit TRBD1. Germline CDR1 MGHRA, CDR2 YSYEKL. The CDR3 runs 16 residues. V lost 0 bases, J lost 8 bases, and 10 bases stayed unmatched.